The 18 T cell receptor beta chains below all came from one sample that was sequenced in a study of cytomegalovirus exposure and HLA in healthy donors. The primer mix had 60 Vbeta and 13 Jbeta primers. The assay was immunoSEQ multiplex PCR, and TCRdb's table has in-frame clones only and misses some. The sample includes about 190,000 clones, about three quarters seen only once; the top ten take approximately 0.99%. Input material: PBMCs. The receptor source for this set is a woman aged 40 to 50 in good health and CMV-seronegative.

The rearrangement joins TRBV5-1 to TRBJ2-3; 7 nucleotides agree with TRBD1. From germline, CDR1 is SGHRS and CDR2 YFSETQ. The CDR3 is 12 amino acids. J was trimmed by 9 bases and V by 2 bases; bases with no gene match: 3. The CDR3 DNA reads as TGCGCCAGCAGCTTCGACAGGGAGACGCAGTATTTT. Protein sequence: CASSFDRETQYF.

The rearrangement links TRBV28 to TRBJ1-2, with D possibly TRBD1 on 5 matching bases. Germline CDR1 MDHEN, CDR2 SYDVKM. This CDR3 spans 13 amino acids. With 4 bases removed from V and 4 bases from J, the gap between germline ends came to 10 bases. For the CDR3, the DNA is TGTGCCAGCAGTTCACAGGCTCCCTATGGCTACACCTTC. As protein: CASSSQAPYGYTF.

The chain employs TRBV6-5 and TRBJ2-5; 7 bases align to TRBD2. The germline CDR1 and CDR2 sequences are MNHEY and SVGAGI. V lost 4 bases, J lost 5 bases, and 7 bases stayed unmatched. The CDR3 has 14 amino acids. The CDR3 here is CASSSNLGGETQYF. In DNA form, the CDR3 reads TGTGCCAGCAGTTCGAACTTGGGAGGGGAGACCCAGTACTTC.

The DNA of the CDR3 is TGCGCCAGCAGTCCGACGACAGAGTATAATTCACCCCTCCACTTT. It translates to CASSPTTEYNSPLHF. The chain links TRBV5-1 to TRBJ1-6; TRBD1 might be the D (5 bases). The length of the CDR3 is 15 residues. Trimming pared 5 bases from V and 4 bases from J, leaving 13 bases between. CDR1 SGHRS and CDR2 YFSETQ come from the germline V gene.

The rearrangement links TRBV6-5 to TRBJ1-1; D is uncertain. Germline-derived CDR1 and CDR2 are MNHEY and SVGAGI. This CDR3 spans 14 amino acids. V lost 7 bases and J lost 0, with 12 bases in between. This CDR3 is CASNRHGMNTEAFF. The CDR3, as DNA: TGTGCCAGCAACCGTCACGGTATGAACACTGAAGCTTTCTTT.

The chain combines TRBV7-9 with TRBJ2-2; TRBD1 might be the D (5 bases). CDR1 and CDR2 (germline): SEHNR, FQNEAQ (reference sequence). Trimming took 8 bases from V and 2 from J, leaving 12 bases between them. The CDR3 has 14 residues. CDR3 nucleotides: TGTGCCAGCTTGGCCAGGGCTAACACCGGGGAGCTGTTTTTT. Protein product: CASLARANTGELFF.

The chain uses TRBV2 and TRBJ1-5; 7 bases fit TRBD1. Germline V gene data show CDR1 as SNHLY and CDR2 as FYNNEI. This CDR3 is 15 amino acids long. The J segment lost 6 bases and the V segment lost 4 bases, leaving 9 bases of the junction unmatched. The CDR3 loop reads CASSAGAGGFQPQHF. CDR3 sequence (DNA): TGTGCCAGCAGTGCCGGGGCAGGGGGGTTTCAGCCCCAGCATTTT.

The V and J genes are TRBV9 and TRBJ1-4, with a tentative D call TRBD1 (6 bases). With 4 bases removed from V and 5 bases from J, the gap between germline ends came to 15 bases. CDR1 and CDR2 (germline): SGDLS, YYNGEE. The CDR3 loop spans 15 amino acids. The CDR3 DNA reads TGTGCCAGCAGCCGTAGTAATAGGGGGAATGAAAAACTGTTTTTT. Translated: CASSRSNRGNEKLFF.

This clone has just a few counts. The chain links TRBV29-1 to TRBJ2-5; D not certain. CDR1 SQVTM and CDR2 ANQGSEA come from the germline V gene. V lost 4 bases to trimming and J lost 5 bases, with 5 bases between them. This CDR3 has 10 residues. CDR3 protein: CSVGAETQYF. The CDR3 DNA reads as TGCAGCGTTGGGGCGGAGACCCAGTACTTC.

The chain couples TRBV2 to TRBJ2-3; 7 positions agree with TRBD2. Germline CDR1 reads SNHLY; CDR2 reads FYNNEI. The V gene end was trimmed by 6 bases and the J gene end by 2 bases; junction bases not matched to a gene: 8. The CDR3 consists of 15 residues. Here the CDR3 reads CASRISGRATDTQYF. The CDR3 DNA sequence: TGTGCCAGCAGAATTAGTGGGAGGGCCACAGATACGCAGTATTTT.

This clone came up once. The chain is built from TRBV7-2 and TRBJ1-4; tentatively, D is TRBD1 (5 bases). Trimming stripped 0 bases from V and 8 bases from J, with 13 bases between. The V gene's germline CDR1 is SGHTA and CDR2 FQGNSA. The CDR3 has 15 amino acids. CDR3 region: CASSLAPGGGEKLFF. CDR3 DNA: TGTGCCAGCAGCTTAGCGCCGGGGGGAGGCGAAAAACTGTTTTTT.

This clone was detected only a few times. The chain joins TRBV7-9 to TRBJ1-4; D gene unclear. Germline V gene sequence: CDR1 SEHNR, CDR2 FQNEAQ (reference sequence). The CDR3 runs 15 residues. V dropped 2 bases and J dropped 8 bases, with 15 bases sitting between them. CDR3 loop: CASSLLSGSGEKLFF. The CDR3 DNA reads TGTGCCAGCAGCTTACTCTCGGGTAGCGGGGAAAAACTGTTTTTT. Full variable domain (rest looked up from reference TRBV7-9 and TRBJ1-4): DTGVSQNPRHKITKRGQNVTFRCDPISEHNRLYWYRQTLGQGPEFLTYFQNEAQLEKSRLLSDRFSAERPKGSFSTLEIQRTEQGDSAMYLCASSLLSGSGEKLFFGSGTQLSVL.

The rearrangement uses TRBV2 and TRBJ1-1; 10 nucleotides line up with TRBD1. Germline CDR1 SNHLY, CDR2 FYNNEI. The CDR3 consists of 15 residues. The V segment lost 6 bases and the J segment 1 base; nucleotides outside the gene matches: 5. CDR3 region: CASSPRTGGNTEAFF. The CDR3 DNA reads TGTGCCAGCAGCCCCAGGACAGGGGGGAACACTGAAGCTTTCTTT.

The chain carries TRBV5-1 and TRBJ1-1, with 8 nucleotides matching TRBD1. Looked up from germline, CDR1 is SGHRS and CDR2 is YFSETQ. Losses at the gene ends were 4 bases for V and 0 bases for J; bases not matched to a gene: 5. The CDR3 has 15 residues. Here the CDR3 reads CASSLTTGVNTEAFF. The DNA for the CDR3 is TGCGCCAGCAGCCTCACGACAGGGGTGAACACTGAAGCTTTCTTT.

The V gene is TRBV6-1, the J gene TRBJ1-1, with TRBD1 as a possible D gene (5 bases). The CDR3 runs 13 residues. V dropped 5 bases and J dropped 4 bases, with 11 bases sitting between them. Per the germline V gene, CDR1 is MNHNS and CDR2 is SASEGT. This CDR3 is CASSSAGRTEAFF. CDR3 in DNA: TGTGCCAGCAGTTCAGCAGGGCGCACTGAAGCTTTCTTT.

The chain links TRBV6-6 to TRBJ1-1; no firm D call. The germline V gene encodes CDR1 MNHNY and CDR2 SVGAGI (reference sequence). V was cut by 0 bases and J by 2 bases, with 7 bases left in between. The CDR3 is 14 amino acids. The chain's CDR3 is CASSYSEGNTEAFF. The CDR3 nucleotides are TGTGCCAGCAGTTACTCGGAGGGAAACACTGAAGCTTTCTTT.

CDR3 sequence: CASIRPTRRGYTF. CDR3 sequence (DNA): TGTGCCAGCATAAGGCCAACACGGAGGGGCTACACCTTC. The chain combines TRBV21-1 with TRBJ1-2. TRBV21-1 is reported as a pseudogene. CDR3 length: 13 amino acids.

The V call is TRBV27, the J call TRBJ2-5; 12 bases map to TRBD2. The germline V gene encodes CDR1 MNHEY and CDR2 SMNVEV (reference sequence). The CDR3 covers 16 residues. J was trimmed by 5 bases and V by 5 bases; bases with no gene match: 9. CDR3 sequence (DNA): TGTGCCAGCAGTGATACTGGACTAGCGGGACAGGAGACCCAGTACTTC. Translating gives CASSDTGLAGQETQYF.